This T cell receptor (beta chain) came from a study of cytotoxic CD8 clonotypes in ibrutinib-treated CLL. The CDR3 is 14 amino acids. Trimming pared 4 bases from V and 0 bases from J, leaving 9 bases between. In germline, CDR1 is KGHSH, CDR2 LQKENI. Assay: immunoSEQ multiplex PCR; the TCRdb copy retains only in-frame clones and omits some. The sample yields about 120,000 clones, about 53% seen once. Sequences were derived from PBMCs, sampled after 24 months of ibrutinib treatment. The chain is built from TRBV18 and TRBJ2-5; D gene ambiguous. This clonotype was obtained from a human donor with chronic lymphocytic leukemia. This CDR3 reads CASSQAGYQETQYF. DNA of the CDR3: TGTGCCAGCTCACAAGCTGGTTACCAAGAGACCCAGTACTTC.